This T cell receptor (beta chain) is from a study of response to subunit inactivated influenza vaccine. MiXCR, applied by TCRdb to the RT-PCR reads, yields one record per CDR3 protein. There are 450,000 to 600,000 distinct CDR3 sequences in the sample; approximately 7.3% occur only once, and about 12% lies in the top ten. This clonotype was seen more than once but under ten times. Its antigen is unidentified. Study-level results: Only a handful of new T cells, the authors suggested, are recruited with each seasonal influenza vaccination.

CDR3 length: 12 amino acids. The germline V gene encodes CDR1 MGHDK and CDR2 SYGVNS. The V end lost 7 bases, the J end lost 11 bases, and 12 bases lay between the germline ends. The sample was PBMCs from blood, taken around 25 months after vaccination. This TCR was sampled from a man between 50 and 75 years old who received an inactivated influenza vaccine. The rearrangement joins TRBV25-1 to TRBJ1-6, with D possibly being TRBD1 (5 bases). CDR3 amino acids: CASMGPGAPLHF. The CDR3 bases are TGTGCCAGCATGGGACCGGGTGCACCCCTCCACTTT.